These T cell receptor beta chains were read from a single sample in a study of T cell clonotyping in hematopoietic cell transplantation. This table comes from immunoSEQ multiplex PCR, and its TCRdb copy is limited to in-frame clones, with some not included. Here the sample spans more than 65,000 clones, over 90% being singletons. Material for sequencing was peripheral blood mononuclear cells. Receptors originate from a man in his fifties or sixties in good health. Some clones in this sample may be carry-over from other donors' samples. Both conserved end residues are part of each CDR3. Fields, in order: J gene, V gene, clone size, D gene, CDR3 DNA, CDR3 protein. D genes are given only for firm matches. Size tells how often a clone was seen (once, few, many) or the class of an expanded clone, and some rows leave it out.

TRBJ1-2 | TRBV19 | . | . | TGTGCCAGTAGTATCGCGGCCAGGGTTAACTATGGCTACACCTTC | CASSIAARVNYGYTF
TRBJ2-5 | TRBV27 | . | TRBD2 | TGTGCCACCACTCGGACTAGCGGGGGCCGAGAGACCCAGTACTTC | CATTRTSGGRETQYF
TRBJ1-2 | TRBV7-9 | . | . | TGTGCCAGCAGCTTAGGTGCCTCCTCTGCTAACTATGGCTACACCTTC | CASSLGASSANYGYTF
TRBJ1-5 | TRBV9 | . | . | TGTGCCAGCAGCGTAGGCCCAGGAGACTCATTCAATCAGCCCCAGCATTTT | CASSVGPGDSFNQPQHF
TRBJ2-7 | TRBV9 | . | . | TGTGCCAGCAGCGTAGGAGGATCCAGGACCGAGCAGTACTTC | CASSVGGSRTEQYF
TRBJ1-2 | TRBV7-2 | . | . | TGTGCCAGCAGCTTAATCTTCGGCCGGGGCTACACCTTC | CASSLIFGRGYTF
TRBJ1-1 | TRBV2 | once | . | TGTGCCAGCAGTGAACAGGGCTTGAACACTGAAGCTTTCTTT | CASSEQGLNTEAFF
TRBJ2-7 | TRBV29-1 | few | . | TGCAGCGCGGCCTCAAACTTGGGGGAGCAGTACTTC | CSAASNLGEQYF
TRBJ1-4 | TRBV4-3 | . | TRBD1 | TGCGCCAGCAGCGAAAACAGGGGGCTTGCTGAAAAACTGTTTTTT | CASSENRGLAEKLFF
TRBJ1-2 | TRBV30 | . | TRBD1 | TGTGCCTGGGACAGGGGGATTTACTATGGCTACACCTTC | CAWDRGIYYGYTF
TRBJ2-5 | TRBV5-1 | once | TRBD1 | TGCGCCAGAACAGGACAGGGCATCCAAGAGACCCAGTACTTC | CARTGQGIQETQYF
TRBJ1-5 | TRBV27 | . | . | TGTGCCAGCAGTTTCGCGGCAGGACAGCCCCAGCATTTT | CASSFAAGQPQHF
TRBJ2-7 | TRBV7-2 | . | . | TGTGCCAGCAGCTATAGGACACCGACCTACGAGCAGTACTTC | CASSYRTPTYEQYF
TRBJ2-3 | TRBV7-9 | . | TRBD2 | TGTGCCAGCAGCTTAGTGCCCGGGACTAGCGGGGGGGTACCAGATACGCAGTATTTT | CASSLVPGTSGGVPDTQYF
TRBJ2-7 | TRBV2 | . | TRBD2 | TGTGCCAGCCGCAGGGCGGCTAGCGGGGGAACCTACGAGCAGTACTTC | CASRRAASGGTYEQYF
TRBJ2-3 | TRBV11-3 | . | TRBD2 | TGTGCCAGCAGCCCGGGACTAGCGGGGAGCACAGATACGCAGTATTTT | CASSPGLAGSTDTQYF
TRBJ1-5 | TRBV28 | . | . | TGTGCCAGCAGTCTCCGGGTCCTTAGCAATCAGCCCCAGCATTTT | CASSLRVLSNQPQHF
TRBJ2-1 | TRBV27 | . | . | TGTGCCAGCAGTTTAACGCAGGCTTACAATGAGCAGTTCTTC | CASSLTQAYNEQFF
TRBJ2-7 | TRBV10-3 | . | . | TGTGCCACCCGCGGGGATACCTACGAGCAGTACTTC | CATRGDTYEQYF
TRBJ1-1 | TRBV7-2 | . | . | TGTGCCAGCAGATCAGGCTCGGGGATGGGCACTGAAGCTTTCTTT | CASRSGSGMGTEAFF
TRBJ1-1 | TRBV5-1 | . | . | TGCGCCAGCAGCTGGACAACAGGGAACACTGAAGCTTTCTTT | CASSWTTGNTEAFF
TRBJ2-7 | TRBV6-5 | . | TRBD2 | TGTGCCAGCAGTTCGCTTAGCGGGAGGAGCTCCTACGAGCAGTACTTC | CASSSLSGRSSYEQYF
TRBJ1-1 | TRBV28 | . | . | TGTGCCAGCCCACGACCAGACGGAATATACACTGAAGCTTTCTTT | CASPRPDGIYTEAFF
TRBJ2-3 | TRBV5-1 | once | . | TGCGCCAGCAGCTTTGACAGGCCGTACACAGATACGCAGTATTTT | CASSFDRPYTDTQYF
TRBJ2-3 | TRBV6-4 | . | TRBD2 | TGTGCCAGCAGTGGGACTAGCGGGGGCACAGATACGCAGTATTTT | CASSGTSGGTDTQYF
TRBJ2-7 | TRBV27 | once | TRBD2 | TGTGCCAGCAGTGTACTAGCGGGCCCCCCCTACGAGCAGTACTTC | CASSVLAGPPYEQYF
TRBJ2-7 | TRBV15 | . | . | TGTGCCACCAGCAGAGATATGGGAGCGGTCTACGAGCAGTACTTC | CATSRDMGAVYEQYF
TRBJ2-3 | TRBV2 | . | TRBD2 | TGTGCCAGCAGTCTCCGACTAGCGTTCAGCACAGATACGCAGTATTTT | CASSLRLAFSTDTQYF
TRBJ2-7 | TRBV5-1 | once | . | TGCGCCAGCAGCCCCGAGGGTGACTGGGCCTACGAGCAGTACTTC | CASSPEGDWAYEQYF
TRBJ2-7 | TRBV2 | . | . | TGTGCCAGCAGATTCGAAGGGTACGAGCAGTACTTC | CASRFEGYEQYF
TRBJ2-3 | TRBV27 | . | TRBD1 | TGTGCCAGCAGGAGACAGGGGGCTCAAGATACGCAGTATTTT | CASRRQGAQDTQYF
TRBJ2-7 | TRBV7-9 | medium-sized | TRBD1 | TGTGCCAGCAGCTTCCAAGAGACAGGGGTCTACGAGCAGTACTTC | CASSFQETGVYEQYF
TRBJ1-1 | TRBV5-1 | . | . | TGCGCCAGCAGCTCTATTTTTCCGGGACGCCCGAACACTGAAGCTTTCTTT | CASSSIFPGRPNTEAFF
TRBJ2-7 | TRBV6-5 | . | . | TGTGCCAGCAGTTTTTCATCAGGGTTGTACGAGCAGTACTTC | CASSFSSGLYEQYF
TRBJ1-5 | TRBV27 | . | . | TGTGCCAGCAGCCGGACAGATAGCAATCAGCCCCAGCATTTT | CASSRTDSNQPQHF
TRBJ2-7 | TRBV9 | . | TRBD2 | TGTGCCAGCAGCGTAGGGGGACTAGCGGGAGGGGACGAGCAGTACTTC | CASSVGGLAGGDEQYF
TRBJ2-3 | TRBV13 | . | . | TGTGCCAGCAGCTTAGGGGGCATGGGACCTACAGATACGCAGTATTTT | CASSLGGMGPTDTQYF
TRBJ1-1 | TRBV7-9 | . | . | TGTGCCAGCAGCCCCGGCGATGGTACCAGGGAAGCTTTCTTT | CASSPGDGTREAFF
TRBJ2-7 | TRBV28 | . | TRBD2 | TGTGCCAGCAGTCCTCTAGCGGGGGGGCCTCAAGAGCAGTACTTC | CASSPLAGGPQEQYF
TRBJ1-4 | TRBV28 | once | TRBD1 | TGTGCCAGCAGATTCACCGGGACAGGAGATGAAAAACTGTTTTTT | CASRFTGTGDEKLFF
TRBJ1-2 | TRBV2 | . | . | TGTGCCAGCACCACCGGGGTGAAGGTCAATGGCTACACCTTC | CASTTGVKVNGYTF
TRBJ2-5 | TRBV5-4 | few | . | TGTGCCAGCAGCTTGATGGAGACCCAGTACTTC | CASSLMETQYF
TRBJ1-5 | TRBV6-5 | . | . | TGTGCCAGCGCTCCAGGGGTTAGTCAGCCCCAGCATTTT | CASAPGVSQPQHF
TRBJ1-6 | TRBV7-6 | . | . | TGTGCCAGCAGCTTAGCCCTCTCCGCCCCAGGATTCTCACCCCTCCACTTT | CASSLALSAPGFSPLHF
TRBJ1-5 | TRBV27 | . | . | TGTGCCAGCAGTTTGGCCCAGCATTTT | CASSLAQHF
TRBJ2-7 | TRBV7-8 | . | . | TGTGCCAGCAGCTTAGGGCAGTACGAGCAGTACTTC | CASSLGQYEQYF
TRBJ1-4 | TRBV5-4 | . | TRBD1 | TGTGCCAGCAGCCTGGGACAGTATAATGAAAAACTGTTTTTT | CASSLGQYNEKLFF
TRBJ2-7 | TRBV10-3 | . | TRBD2 | TGTGCCATCAGTGGCGGGGGACGGGGGTACTACGAGCAGTACTTC | CAISGGGRGYYEQYF
TRBJ2-3 | TRBV28 | . | TRBD2 | TGTGCCAGCAGTTTACGGGGGGGCTACACAGATACGCAGTATTTT | CASSLRGGYTDTQYF
TRBJ1-6 | TRBV14 | . | . | TGTGCCAGCAGCCAAGATTGGGGGGGCAATTCACCCCTCCACTTT | CASSQDWGGNSPLHF
TRBJ2-1 | TRBV29-1 | . | . | TGCAGCTACGGGAGTCCCTACAATGAGCAGTTCTTC | CSYGSPYNEQFF
TRBJ1-6 | TRBV11-2 | few | . | TGTGCCAGCAGCTTAAATTCACCCCTCCACTTT | CASSLNSPLHF
TRBJ2-2 | TRBV7-2 | . | . | TGTGCCAGCAGCTTAAGGCCAAGTTTGCTAACCGGGGAGCTGTTTTTT | CASSLRPSLLTGELFF